This T cell receptor beta chain is from a study of OX40 agonist ivuxolimab in advanced cancers. Study summary: Patients were infused with ivuxolimab every 2 weeks at 0.01 to 10 mg/kg.

With autoimmune disease history or systemic immunosuppression, patients were excluded. Germline V gene sequence: CDR1 MNHNS, CDR2 SASEGT. V was pared by 7 bases and J by 9 bases, with 8 bases of the junction left unmatched. The CDR3 has 13 residues. Libraries were prepared by immunoSEQ multiplex PCR; TCRdb keeps only in-frame clonotypes and omits some of them. The sample holds around 64,000 clones; about four fifths are singletons and the top ten take approximately 5.2%. The TCR sequence derives from an adult with an advanced solid tumor such as melanoma, head and neck, liver or kidney cancer. The sequencing used CD4+ or CD8+ T cells sorted from blood, collected in a trial of the OX40 agonist ivuxolimab. The rearrangement links TRBV6-1 to TRBJ2-1, with 8 bases that match TRBD1. For the CDR3, the DNA is TGTGCCAGCACTGGACAGGGAATGGGTGAGCAGTTCTTC. Amino acid sequence: CASTGQGMGEQFF.